Listed below are T cell receptor beta chains from one sample, sequenced in a study of cytomegalovirus exposure and HLA in healthy donors. The table came from immunoSEQ multiplex PCR; TCRdb's copy has only in-frame clones and leaves some out. The data show more than 100,000 clones, with 88% seen just once and about 6% held by the top ten. The sample consisted of PBMCs. All receptors come from a woman younger than 35 in good health and CMV-seropositive. Each CDR3 is given with its conserved first and last residue. A D gene is named only where the DNA matches it firmly.

D	J	V	CDR3	DNA
.	TRBJ2-2	TRBV30	CAWSVDSNTGELFF	TGTGCCTGGAGTGTTGACAGCAACACCGGGGAGCTGTTTTTT
TRBD1	TRBJ2-3	TRBV7-3	CASSSGQGTDTQYF	TGTGCCAGCAGCTCAGGACAGGGCACAGATACGCAGTATTTT
TRBD2	TRBJ2-3	TRBV19	CASSITAGGEDTQYF	TGTGCCAGTAGTATAACAGCGGGGGGAGAAGATACGCAGTATTTT
TRBD2	TRBJ2-2	TRBV30	CAWNTISGRANTGELFF	TGTGCCTGGAATACGATAAGCGGGAGGGCCAACACCGGGGAGCTGTTTTTT
TRBD1	TRBJ1-1	TRBV28	CASRTGSRTEAFF	TGTGCCAGCCGGACAGGGTCGAGGACTGAAGCTTTCTTT
.	TRBJ2-1	TRBV19	CASSIGPDRYNEQFF	TGTGCCAGTAGTATAGGGCCCGATCGTTACAATGAGCAGTTCTTC
TRBD2	TRBJ2-1	TRBV11-1	CASSLAGGAYNEQFF	TGTGCCAGCAGCCTAGCGGGAGGGGCCTACAATGAGCAGTTCTTC
.	TRBJ2-7	TRBV18	CASSPDSYEQYF	TGTGCCAGCTCACCTGACAGCTACGAGCAGTACTTC
.	TRBJ1-1	TRBV19	CASMGTLNTEAFF	TGTGCCAGTATGGGCACCTTGAACACTGAAGCTTTCTTT
.	TRBJ2-2	TRBV4-3	CASSTHREYTGELFF	TGCGCCAGCAGCACGCACAGGGAGTACACCGGGGAGCTGTTTTTT
.	TRBJ1-5	TRBV19	CASSPTGGRLSDSNQPQHF	TGTGCCAGTAGCCCTACGGGGGGAAGGTTGTCGGATAGCAATCAGCCCCAGCATTTT
TRBD1	TRBJ2-5	TRBV29-1	CSALRDRETQYF	TGCAGCGCCCTGAGGGACAGAGAGACCCAGTACTTC
TRBD2	TRBJ2-5	TRBV7-9	CASSSGLAGGQETQYF	TGTGCCAGCAGCTCGGGGCTAGCGGGGGGGCAAGAGACCCAGTACTTC
.	TRBJ1-6	TRBV9	CASSSLGQGSNSPLHF	TGTGCCAGCAGCTCTCTCGGGCAGGGGAGCAATTCACCCCTCCACTTT
TRBD2	TRBJ2-3	TRBV10-3	CAISGGASGGTDTQYF	TGTGCCATCAGTGGTGGGGCTAGCGGGGGCACAGATACGCAGTATTTT